These 9 T cell receptor beta chains originate from one sample sequenced in a study of cytomegalovirus exposure and HLA in healthy donors (dated by TCRdb to about 2017). Libraries came from the immunoSEQ multiplex PCR assay. For the multiplex PCR, a mixture combining 60 forward primers for TCR Vbeta segments and 13 reverse primers for TCR Jbeta segments was used. This is the immuneACCESS table as TCRdb keeps it, with only in-frame sequences that have V and J called. A part of the clones is gone; compared with another copy, unresolved V genes explain less than half, and the rest is unexplained. The sample records 60,000 to 65,000 clones, 87% of which are singletons. The ten largest clones capture 1.4% of the sample. Sequenced sample: PBMCs. These receptor sequences come from a man aged 18 to 29 in good health and CMV-seronegative.

This chain links TRBV11-3 with TRBJ2-7; 7 nucleotides agree with TRBD1. The CDR3 extends over 15 amino acids. Trimming took 7 bases from V and 5 from J; bases not matched to a gene: 14. Germline V gene data show CDR1 as SGHNT and CDR2 as YENEEA. The CDR3 region has the DNA TGTGCCAGCACCAGAAAGGGGACAGATCCCAACGAGCAGTACTTC. Translated, it gives CASTRKGTDPNEQYF.

V usage is TRBV28 and J usage is TRBJ1-5; 7 bases are shared with TRBD1. Germline CDR1 reads MDHEN; CDR2 reads SYDVKM. The CDR3 extends over 15 amino acids. With V trimmed by 7 bases and J by 1 base, 7 bases remained unmatched. CDR3 loop: CASTLLTGSNQPQHF. The CDR3 coding sequence is TGTGCCAGCACTCTCTTGACAGGGAGCAATCAGCCCCAGCATTTT.

The chain employs TRBV6-1 and TRBJ2-7; a possible D gene is TRBD1 (6 bases). Trimming took off 0 bases at V and 3 bases at J, with 15 bases between the two ends. Germline loops: CDR1 MNHNS, CDR2 SASEGT. The CDR3 runs to 16 residues. Here the CDR3 reads CASSEAGTGSFYEQYF. The CDR3 DNA sequence: TGTGCCAGCAGTGAAGCGGGAACAGGGAGCTTCTACGAGCAGTACTTC.

The V and J genes are TRBV7-9 and TRBJ1-5; TRBD1 is a possible D gene (5 bases). V shed 5 bases and J shed 4 bases, with 9 bases lying between them. Germline CDR1 SEHNR, CDR2 FQNEAQ (reference sequence). The CDR3 covers 13 residues. CDR3 nucleotides: TGTGCCAGCAGCCAGGAGGGGAATCAGCCCCAGCATTTT. Its protein is CASSQEGNQPQHF.

The gene calls are TRBV9 and TRBJ2-3; D not resolved. With 2 bases removed from V and 2 bases from J, the gap between germline ends came to 12 bases. Germline CDR1 reads SGDLS; CDR2 reads YYNGEE. The CDR3 is made up of 15 amino acids. The CDR3 region has the DNA TGTGCCAGCAGCGTGAGGCAGCATAACACAGATACGCAGTATTTT. Its protein is CASSVRQHNTDTQYF.

This clone was recorded once. This chain connects TRBV23-1 to TRBJ1-1; tentative D call: TRBD1 (5 bases). TRBV23-1 is an open reading frame, and its role is uncertain. Trimming removed 0 bases at V and 5 bases at J, with 7 bases between. The CDR3 loop spans 13 amino acids. Here the CDR3 reads CASSQSEGTEAFF. DNA for the CDR3: TGCGCCAGCAGTCAATCGGAGGGGACTGAAGCTTTCTTT.

The chain has TRBV5-1 and TRBJ2-1; TRBD1 agrees at 9 bases. V lost 0 bases, J lost 6 bases, and 4 bases stayed unmatched. CDR3 size: 15 residues. From germline, CDR1 is SGHRS and CDR2 YFSETQ. For the CDR3, the DNA is TGCGCCAGCAGCTTGGTGTCACAGGGGGCCAATGAGCAGTTCTTC. Translated: CASSLVSQGANEQFF. Combining the CDR3 with reference TRBV5-1 and TRBJ2-1 gives the whole variable domain KAGVTQTPRYLIKTRGQQVTLSCSPISGHRSVSWYQQTPGQGLQFLFEYFSETQRNKGNFPGRFSGRQFSNSRSEMNVSTLELGDSALYLCASSLVSQGANEQFFGPGTRLTVL.

J is TRBJ2-1 and V is TRBV14; 9 nucleotides line up with TRBD2. The length of the CDR3 is 17 residues. Germline V CDR1 and CDR2: SGHDN, FVKESK. After removal of 0 bases from V and 6 bases from J, the junction contained 9 bases not matched to a gene. The CDR3 coding sequence is TGTGCCAGCAGCCAAGATCCCAGCGGGGGGACTCCCAATGAGCAGTTCTTC. This translates into CASSQDPSGGTPNEQFF. The full variable domain, its missing parts supplied by reference TRBV14 and TRBJ2-1, is EAGVTQFPSHSVIEKGQTVTLRCDPISGHDNLYWYRRVMGKEIKFLLHFVKESKQDESGMPNNRFLAERTGGTYSTLKVQPAELEDSGVYFCASSQDPSGGTPNEQFFGPGTRLTVL.

The chain couples TRBV5-1 to TRBJ1-2; a weak D match, TRBD1 (5 bases). The CDR3 has 14 amino acids. The ends were cut back, 5 bases at V and 5 bases at J, with 16 bases in the middle. Germline values: CDR1 SGHRS, CDR2 YFSETQ. This chain's CDR3 is CASRDQPEGYGYTF. The CDR3 DNA reads TGCGCCAGCAGAGACCAACCGGAGGGGTATGGCTACACCTTC.